This TCR beta chain was found in a study of CD4 and CD8 cells across lung adenocarcinoma regions. V lost 6 bases to trimming and J lost 6 bases; unmatched junction nucleotides: 8. CDR3 length: 16 amino acids. Germline assignment: CDR1 MNHEY and CDR2 SMNVEV (reference sequence). Samples came from patients with localized non-small cell lung adenocarcinoma. TCRdb reprocessed the PCR reads via MiXCR and lists one record per CDR3 protein. The repertoire has tens of thousands of distinct CDR3 sequences, roughly 50% of them found once; the top ten carry around 50%. The receptor was derived from a male donor with lung adenocarcinoma. The CD4 and CD8 labels of this study may be unreliable. The chain links TRBV27 to TRBJ2-1; 13 bases fit TRBD2. The sample was CD8+ T cells from the center of a lung tumor. DNA for the CDR3: TGTGCCAGCAGCGCCCGGGGGACTAGCGGGATCAATGAGCAGTTCTTC. It specifies CASSARGTSGINEQFF.